Below, one T cell receptor beta chain is given with its context. Antigen: not known. This entry is derived from a study of shared clonotypes between healthy human individuals. Some clones are missing from TCRdb's copy, which holds only in-frame ones; the method was immunoSEQ multiplex PCR. The table shows around 2.3 million clones, with 95% occurring only once. Donors were Caucasian adults residing in Nashville, Tennessee, USA. Memory CD4+ cells were the fraction left after CD45RA+ naive selection. The germline V gene encodes CDR1 SGHAT and CDR2 FQNNGV. The CDR3 totals 16 residues. V lost 7 bases, J lost 3 bases, and 19 bases lay in between. Study results and limitations: What rarefaction showed was incomplete sorted-subset sequencing despite large depth. As a rule, naive subsets had a larger estimated richness than memory subsets.

The clonotype was recovered from a man between 18 and 29 years old in good health. What was sequenced was naive CD4+ T cells sorted from blood. Sample subset: CD45RA+ positively selected. The chain joins TRBV11-2 to TRBJ2-1; D possibly corresponds to TRBD2 (6 bases). This CDR3 is CASTHGLTLYYNEQFF. For the CDR3, the DNA is TGTGCCAGCACCCATGGACTAACCCTCTACTACAATGAGCAGTTCTTC.